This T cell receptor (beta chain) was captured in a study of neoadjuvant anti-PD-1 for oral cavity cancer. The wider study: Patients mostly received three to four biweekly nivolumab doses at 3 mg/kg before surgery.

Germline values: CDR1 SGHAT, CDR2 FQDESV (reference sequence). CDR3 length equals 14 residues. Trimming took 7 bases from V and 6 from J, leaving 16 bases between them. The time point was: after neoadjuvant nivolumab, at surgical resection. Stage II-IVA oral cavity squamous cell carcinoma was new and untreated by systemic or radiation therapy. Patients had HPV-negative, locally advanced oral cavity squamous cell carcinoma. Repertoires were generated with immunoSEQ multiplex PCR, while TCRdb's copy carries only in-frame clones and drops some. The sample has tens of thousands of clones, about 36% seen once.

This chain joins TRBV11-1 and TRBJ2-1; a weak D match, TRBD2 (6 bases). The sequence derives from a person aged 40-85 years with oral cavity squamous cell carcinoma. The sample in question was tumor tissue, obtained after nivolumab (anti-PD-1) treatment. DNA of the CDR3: TGTGCCAGCATCGCGGGACTTGAGGGCAATGAGCAGTTCTTC. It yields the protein CASIAGLEGNEQFF.